Listed below are T cell receptor beta chains from one sample, sequenced in a study of patients and donors after allogeneic stem cell transplantation. TCRdb recomputed calls from the RT-PCR reads with MiXCR, one row per CDR3 protein. The repertoire consists of around 200,000 distinct CDR3 sequences, with over 30% occurring once and the leading ten covering under 14%. Sequencing was done on a sample of blood, either unsorted or a sorted T cell fraction (not recorded which). These receptors were collected from a human donor who was either an allogeneic HSCT recipient or a stem cell or donor lymphocyte infusion donor (not recorded which). It is not recorded whose cells these are; they may come from a transplant donor. The CDR3 runs from the conserved cysteine through the conserved F or W. D genes are given only for firm matches. The size entry is marked missing in some rows and otherwise reads once, few, many or a size class.

TRBJ2-7 TRBD1 once TRBV5-1 TGCGCCAGCAGCCGGACAGGGAACAACCTCTACGAGCAGTACTTC CASSRTGNNLYEQYF
TRBJ2-5 TRBD2 NA TRBV4-2 TGTGCCAGCAGCCAAGAACGGACTAGCGGGGGCCGGAGGGCCCAGTACTTC CASSQERTSGGRRAQYF
TRBJ1-1 NA NA TRBV30 TGTGCCTGGACAGGGCGACGGAACACTGAAGCTTTCTTT CAWTGRRNTEAFF
TRBJ2-7 NA NA TRBV5-1 TGCGCCAGCAGCCCCGAGGGCAGACTATACAATGAGCAGTACTTC CASSPEGRLYNEQYF
TRBJ2-5 TRBD1 NA TRBV7-9 TGTGCCAGCAGCTTAGGCACCGGGACAGCCCGCAGGAAGGAGACCCAGTACTTC CASSLGTGTARRKETQYF
TRBJ1-5 NA NA TRBV20-1 TGCAGTGCTAGAGCCCCGGGCGATCAGCCCCAGCATTTT CSARAPGDQPQHF
TRBJ1-2 NA NA TRBV5-6 TGTGCCAGCAGCCACGGGACGGGTGCCTATGGCTACACCTTC CASSHGTGAYGYTF
TRBJ2-7 TRBD1 NA TRBV14 TGTGCCAGCAGCCAAGCCGGACAGGGAACGAACGAGCAGTACTTC CASSQAGQGTNEQYF
TRBJ1-1 TRBD1 few TRBV6-5 TGTGCCAGCAGCCACCGGACAGGGAAGGCTTTCTTT CASSHRTGKAFF
TRBJ1-5 NA many TRBV29-1 TGCAGCGTTTTACAGGCCGGGGGGCAGCCCCAGCATTTT CSVLQAGGQPQHF
TRBJ2-5 NA NA TRBV13 TGTGCCAGCAGCTCCCCGACGGGGGAAGAGACCCAGTACTTC CASSSPTGEETQYF
TRBJ1-2 NA few TRBV12-3/TRBV12-4 TGTGCCAGCAGTCTCAACGGGGGTTATGGCTACACCTTC CASSLNGGYGYTF
TRBJ1-4 TRBD1 NA TRBV4-2 TGTGCCAGCAGCCAATCGGGGACAGGGCAAGAAAAACTGTTTTTT CASSQSGTGQEKLFF
TRBJ2-3 TRBD2 NA TRBV3-1 TGTGCCAGCAGCCATGGCCTAGCGGGGGGAGATACGCAGTATTTT CASSHGLAGGDTQYF